The entry below describes one T cell receptor (beta chain). A much larger clone differs from this one at a single base, so this may be a read error. RNA served as the template for amplifying TCR beta CDR3 regions. An opening RT-PCR round employed HTBI primers and preceded a second-round multiplex PCR. TCRdb processed the multiplex PCR reads anew with MiXCR; each CDR3 protein has one entry. The table has 650,000 to 900,000 distinct CDR3 sequences, around 40% seen once; the top ten hold less than 55%. These data are taken from a study of Graves' ophthalmopathy and Graves' hyperthyroidism. Germline loops: CDR1 SNHLY, CDR2 FYNNEI. The CDR3 covers 12 residues. V was cut by 5 bases and J by 3 bases, with 8 bases left in between.

This rearrangement joins TRBV2 to TRBJ2-7; the D gene is possibly TRBD2 (5 bases). The sample consisted of peripheral blood. The TCR comes from an adult man with Graves' ophthalmopathy. CDR3 sequence (DNA): TGTGCCAGCAGTAAGAGGGACTACGAGCAGTACTTC. Translated, it gives CASSKRDYEQYF.